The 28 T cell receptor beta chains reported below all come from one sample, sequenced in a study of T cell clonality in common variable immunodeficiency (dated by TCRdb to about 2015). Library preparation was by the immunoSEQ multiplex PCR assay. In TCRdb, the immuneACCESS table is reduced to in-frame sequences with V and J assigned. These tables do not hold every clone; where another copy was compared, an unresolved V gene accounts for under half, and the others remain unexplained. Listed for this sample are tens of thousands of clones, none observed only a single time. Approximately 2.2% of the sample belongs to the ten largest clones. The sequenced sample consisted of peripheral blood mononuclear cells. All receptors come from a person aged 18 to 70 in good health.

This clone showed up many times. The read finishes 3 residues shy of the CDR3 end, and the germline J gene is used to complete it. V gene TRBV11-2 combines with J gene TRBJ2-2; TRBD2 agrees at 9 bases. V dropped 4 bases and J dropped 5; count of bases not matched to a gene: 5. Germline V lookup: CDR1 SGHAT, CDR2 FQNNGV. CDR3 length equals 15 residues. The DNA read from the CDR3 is TGTGCCAGCAGCTGGGGACTAGCAGATACCGGGGAG. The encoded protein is CASSWGLADTGE. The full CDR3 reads CASSWGLADTGELFF.

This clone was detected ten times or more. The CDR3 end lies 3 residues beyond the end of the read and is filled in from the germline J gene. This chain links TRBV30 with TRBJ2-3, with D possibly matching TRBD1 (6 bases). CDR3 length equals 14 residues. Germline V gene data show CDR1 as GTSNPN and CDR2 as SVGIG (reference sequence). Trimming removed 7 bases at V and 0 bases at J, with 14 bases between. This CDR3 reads CALRTVTSTDTQYF. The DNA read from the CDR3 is TGTGCCTTAAGGACAGTTACTAGCACAGATACG.

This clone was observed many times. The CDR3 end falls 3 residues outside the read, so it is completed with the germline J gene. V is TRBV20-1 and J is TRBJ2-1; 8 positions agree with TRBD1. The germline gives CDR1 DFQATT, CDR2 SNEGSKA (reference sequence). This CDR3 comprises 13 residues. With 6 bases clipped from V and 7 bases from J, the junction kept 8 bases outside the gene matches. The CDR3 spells CSAPGTGSNEQFF. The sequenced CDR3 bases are TGCAGTGCCCCCGGGACAGGTTCAAATGAG.

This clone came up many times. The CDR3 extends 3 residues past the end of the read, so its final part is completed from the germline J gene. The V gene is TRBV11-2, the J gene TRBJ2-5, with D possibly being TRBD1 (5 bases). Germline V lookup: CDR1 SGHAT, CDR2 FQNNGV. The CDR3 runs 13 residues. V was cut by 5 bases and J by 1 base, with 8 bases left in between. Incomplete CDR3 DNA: TGTGCCAGCAGCCCACAGGTCCAAGAGACC. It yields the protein CASSPQVQET. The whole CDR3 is CASSPQVQETQYF.

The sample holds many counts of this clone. The sequenced part of the CDR3 DNA is TGTGCCAGCAGCTTTAGGGGGTACACTGAA. Amino acids: CASSFRGYTE. The entire CDR3 protein reads CASSFRGYTEAFF. This chain joins TRBV5-6 and TRBJ1-1; tentatively, D is TRBD1 (6 bases). The CDR3 end is not reached by the read, which stops 3 residues before it; the germline J gene fills it in. Germline V CDR1 and CDR2: SGHDT, YYEEEE. This CDR3 contains 13 residues. The germline V and J ends were trimmed by 2 bases and 3 bases, with 8 bases remaining between them.

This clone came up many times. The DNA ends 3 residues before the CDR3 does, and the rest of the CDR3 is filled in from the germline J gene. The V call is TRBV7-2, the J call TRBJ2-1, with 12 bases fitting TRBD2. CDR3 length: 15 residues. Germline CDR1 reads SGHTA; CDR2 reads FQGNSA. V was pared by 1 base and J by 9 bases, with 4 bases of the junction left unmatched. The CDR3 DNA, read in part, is TGTGCCAGCAGCTTAGGTCTAGCGGGAGGGCTTGAG. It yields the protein CASSLGLAGGLE. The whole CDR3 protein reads CASSLGLAGGLEQFF. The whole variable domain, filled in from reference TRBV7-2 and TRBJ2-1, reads GAGVSQSPSNKVTEKGKDVELRCDPISGHTALYWYRQSLGQGLEFLIYFQGNSAPDKSGLPSDRFSAERTGGSVSTLTIQRTQQEDSAVYLCASSLGLAGGLEQFFGPGTRLTVL.

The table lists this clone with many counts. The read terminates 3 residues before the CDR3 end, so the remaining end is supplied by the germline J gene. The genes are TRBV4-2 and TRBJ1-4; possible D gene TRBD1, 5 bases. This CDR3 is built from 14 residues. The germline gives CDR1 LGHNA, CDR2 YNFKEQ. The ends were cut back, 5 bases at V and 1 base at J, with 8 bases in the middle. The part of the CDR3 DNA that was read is TGTGCCAGCAGCTGGGGGGGAACTAATGAAAAA. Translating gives CASSWGGTNEK. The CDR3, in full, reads CASSWGGTNEKLFF.

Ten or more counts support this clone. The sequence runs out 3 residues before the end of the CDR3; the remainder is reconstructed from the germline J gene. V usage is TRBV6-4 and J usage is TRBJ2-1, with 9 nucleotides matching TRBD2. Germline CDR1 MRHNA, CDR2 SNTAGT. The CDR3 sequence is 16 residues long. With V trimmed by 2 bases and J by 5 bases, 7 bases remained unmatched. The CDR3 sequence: CASSDGLAGDHNEQFF. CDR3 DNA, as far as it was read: TGTGCCAGCAGTGACGGTTTAGCGGGGGATCACAATGAG.

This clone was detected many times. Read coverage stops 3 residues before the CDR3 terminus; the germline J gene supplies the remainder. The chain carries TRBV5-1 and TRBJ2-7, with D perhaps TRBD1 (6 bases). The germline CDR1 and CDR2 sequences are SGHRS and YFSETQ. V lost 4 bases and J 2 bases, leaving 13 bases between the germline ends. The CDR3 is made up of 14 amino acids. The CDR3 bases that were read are TGCGCCAGCAGCGTCGGACAGATGCCCTACGAG. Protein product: CASSVGQMPYE. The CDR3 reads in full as CASSVGQMPYEQYF. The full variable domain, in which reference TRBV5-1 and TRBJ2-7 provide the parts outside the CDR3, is KAGVTQTPRYLIKTRGQQVTLSCSPISGHRSVSWYQQTPGQGLQFLFEYFSETQRNKGNFPGRFSGRQFSNSRSEMNVSTLELGDSALYLCASSVGQMPYEQYFGPGTRLTVT.

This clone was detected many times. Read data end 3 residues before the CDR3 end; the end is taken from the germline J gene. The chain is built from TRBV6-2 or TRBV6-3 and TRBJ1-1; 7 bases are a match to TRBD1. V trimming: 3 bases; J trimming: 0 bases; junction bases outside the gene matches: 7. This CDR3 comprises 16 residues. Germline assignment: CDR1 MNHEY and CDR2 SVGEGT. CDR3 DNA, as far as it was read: TGTGCCAGCAGTTATTTCGCGGACAGGATGAACACTGAA. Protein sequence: CASSYFADRMNTE. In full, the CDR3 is CASSYFADRMNTEAFF.

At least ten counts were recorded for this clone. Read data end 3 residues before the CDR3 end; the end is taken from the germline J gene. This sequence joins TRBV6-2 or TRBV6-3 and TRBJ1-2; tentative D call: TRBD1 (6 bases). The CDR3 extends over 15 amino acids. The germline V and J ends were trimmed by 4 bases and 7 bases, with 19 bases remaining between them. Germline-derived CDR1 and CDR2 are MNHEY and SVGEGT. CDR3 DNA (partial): TGTGCCAGCAGTTCCGGCGCTCTAACAGGGAGTGGC. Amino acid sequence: CASSSGALTGSG. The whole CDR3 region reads CASSSGALTGSGYTF.

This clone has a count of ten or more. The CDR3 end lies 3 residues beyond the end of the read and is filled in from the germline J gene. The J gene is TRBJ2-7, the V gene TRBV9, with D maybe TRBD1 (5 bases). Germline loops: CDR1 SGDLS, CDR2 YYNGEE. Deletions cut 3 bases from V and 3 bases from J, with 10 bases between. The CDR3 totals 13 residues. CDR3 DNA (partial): TGTGCCAGCAGCGCTGACAGAGACTACGAG. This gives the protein CASSADRDYE. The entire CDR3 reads CASSADRDYEQYF.

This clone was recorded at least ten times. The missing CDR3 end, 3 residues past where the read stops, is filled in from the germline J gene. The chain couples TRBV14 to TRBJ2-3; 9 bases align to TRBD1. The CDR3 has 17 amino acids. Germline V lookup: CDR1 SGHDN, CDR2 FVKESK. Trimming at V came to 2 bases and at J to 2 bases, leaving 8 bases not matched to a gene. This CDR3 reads CASSQTRGTGNTDTQYF. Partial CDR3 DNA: TGTGCCAGCAGCCAAACGCGCGGGACAGGGAACACAGATACG.

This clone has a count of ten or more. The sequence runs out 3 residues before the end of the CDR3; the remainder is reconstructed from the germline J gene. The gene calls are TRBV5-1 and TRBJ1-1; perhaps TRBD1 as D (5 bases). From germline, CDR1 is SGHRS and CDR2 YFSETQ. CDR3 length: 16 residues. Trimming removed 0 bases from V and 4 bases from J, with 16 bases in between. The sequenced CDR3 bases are TGCGCCAGCAGCTTGGCCGGGGGGGGACTGGGCACTGAA. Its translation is CASSLAGGGLGTE. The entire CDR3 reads CASSLAGGGLGTEAFF.

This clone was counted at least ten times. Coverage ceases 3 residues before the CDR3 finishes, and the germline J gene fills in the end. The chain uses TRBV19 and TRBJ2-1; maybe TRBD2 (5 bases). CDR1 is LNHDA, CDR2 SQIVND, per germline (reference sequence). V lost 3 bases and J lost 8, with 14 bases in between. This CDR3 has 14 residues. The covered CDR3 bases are TGTGCCAGTAGTATGGTCGGAGGCCAGGATGAG. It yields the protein CASSMVGGQDE. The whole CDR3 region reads CASSMVGGQDEQFF.

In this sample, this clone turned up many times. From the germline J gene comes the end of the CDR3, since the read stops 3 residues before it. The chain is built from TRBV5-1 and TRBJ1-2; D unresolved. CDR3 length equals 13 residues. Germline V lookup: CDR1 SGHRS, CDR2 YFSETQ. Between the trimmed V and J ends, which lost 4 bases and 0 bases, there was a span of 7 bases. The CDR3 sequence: CASSSTANYGYTF. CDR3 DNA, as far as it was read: TGCGCCAGCAGCAGTACGGCTAACTATGGC.

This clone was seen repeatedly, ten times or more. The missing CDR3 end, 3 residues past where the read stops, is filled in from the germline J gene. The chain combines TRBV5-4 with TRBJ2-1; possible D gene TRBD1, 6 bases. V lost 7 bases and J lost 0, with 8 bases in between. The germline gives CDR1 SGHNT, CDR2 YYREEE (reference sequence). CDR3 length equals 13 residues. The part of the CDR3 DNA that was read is TGTGCCAGCTCGGACAGCTCCTACAATGAG. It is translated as CASSDSSYNE. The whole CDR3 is CASSDSSYNEQFF.

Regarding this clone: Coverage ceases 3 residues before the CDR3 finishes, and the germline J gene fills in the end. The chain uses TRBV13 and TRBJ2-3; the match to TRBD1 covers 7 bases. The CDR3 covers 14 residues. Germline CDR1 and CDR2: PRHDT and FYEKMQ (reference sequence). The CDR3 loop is CASSSGQENQPQYF. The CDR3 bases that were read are TGTGCCAGCAGCTCCGGACAGGAGAATCAGCCG.

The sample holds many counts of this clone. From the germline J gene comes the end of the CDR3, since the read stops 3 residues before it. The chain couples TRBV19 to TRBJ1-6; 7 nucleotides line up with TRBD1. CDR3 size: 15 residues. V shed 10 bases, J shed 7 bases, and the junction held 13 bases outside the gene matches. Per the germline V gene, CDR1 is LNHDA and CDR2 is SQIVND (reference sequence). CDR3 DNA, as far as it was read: TGTGCCACCCAGACAGGGAGGGCTGCCAATTCACCC. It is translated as CATQTGRAANSP. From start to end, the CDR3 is CATQTGRAANSPLHF.

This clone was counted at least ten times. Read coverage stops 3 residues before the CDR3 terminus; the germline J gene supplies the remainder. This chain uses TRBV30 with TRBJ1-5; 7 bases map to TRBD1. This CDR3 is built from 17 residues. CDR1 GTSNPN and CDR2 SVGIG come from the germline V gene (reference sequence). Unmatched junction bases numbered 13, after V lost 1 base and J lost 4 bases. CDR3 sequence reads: CAWSAPGGSLGNQPQHF. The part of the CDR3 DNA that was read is TGTGCCTGGAGTGCTCCAGGGGGGAGCTTAGGTAATCAGCCC.

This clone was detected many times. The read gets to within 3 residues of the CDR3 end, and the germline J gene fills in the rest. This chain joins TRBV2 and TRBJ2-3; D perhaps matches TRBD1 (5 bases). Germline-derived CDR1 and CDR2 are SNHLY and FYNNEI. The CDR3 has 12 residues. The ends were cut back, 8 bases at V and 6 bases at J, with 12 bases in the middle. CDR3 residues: CASSWGPDTQYF. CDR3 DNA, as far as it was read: TGTGCCAGCTCATGGGGCCCGGATACG.

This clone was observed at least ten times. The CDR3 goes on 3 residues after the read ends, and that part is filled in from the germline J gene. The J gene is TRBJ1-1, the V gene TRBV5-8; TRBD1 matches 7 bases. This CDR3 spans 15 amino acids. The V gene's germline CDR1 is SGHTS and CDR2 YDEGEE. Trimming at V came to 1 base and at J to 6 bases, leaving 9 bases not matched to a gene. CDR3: CASSLSLDRRAEAFF. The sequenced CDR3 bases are TGTGCCAGCAGCTTGAGTCTGGACAGGCGGGCTGAA. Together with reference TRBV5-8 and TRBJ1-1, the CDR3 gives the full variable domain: EAGVTQSPTHLIKTRGQQATLRCSPISGHTSVYWYQQALGLGLQFLLWYDEGEERNRGNFPPRFSGRQFPNYSSELNVNALELEDSALYLCASSLSLDRRAEAFFGQGTRLTVV.

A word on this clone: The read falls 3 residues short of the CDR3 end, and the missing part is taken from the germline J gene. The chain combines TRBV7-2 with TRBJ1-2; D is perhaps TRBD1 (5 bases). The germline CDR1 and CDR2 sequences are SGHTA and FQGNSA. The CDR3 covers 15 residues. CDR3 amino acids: CASSREQLRGNIYTF. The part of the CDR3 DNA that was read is TGTGCCAGCAGCCGAGAACAGCTGCGGGGGAACATC. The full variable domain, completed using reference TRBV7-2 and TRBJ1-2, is GAGVSQSPSNKVTEKGKDVELRCDPISGHTALYWYRQSLGQGLEFLIYFQGNSAPDKSGLPSDRFSAERTGGSVSTLTIQRTQQEDSAVYLCASSREQLRGNIYTFGSGTRLTVV.

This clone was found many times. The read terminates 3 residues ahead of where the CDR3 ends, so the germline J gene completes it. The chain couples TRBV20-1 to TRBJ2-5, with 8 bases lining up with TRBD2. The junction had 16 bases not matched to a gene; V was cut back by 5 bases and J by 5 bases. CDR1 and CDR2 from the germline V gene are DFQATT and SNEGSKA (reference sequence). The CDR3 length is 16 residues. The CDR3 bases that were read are TGCAGTGCTCCTCGGGGTAGCGGGGCTGTCCAGGAGACC. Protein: CSAPRGSGAVQET. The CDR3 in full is CSAPRGSGAVQETQYF.

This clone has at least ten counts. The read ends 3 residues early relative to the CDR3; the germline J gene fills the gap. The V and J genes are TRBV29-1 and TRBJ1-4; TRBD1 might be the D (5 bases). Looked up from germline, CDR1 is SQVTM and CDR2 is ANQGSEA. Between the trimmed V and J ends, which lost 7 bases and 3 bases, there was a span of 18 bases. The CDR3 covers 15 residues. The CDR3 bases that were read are TGCAGCGCAAGCGAGTCGACGACAGCTAATGAAAAA. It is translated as CSASESTTANEK. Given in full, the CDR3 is CSASESTTANEKLFF. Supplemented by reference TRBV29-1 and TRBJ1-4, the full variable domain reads SAVISQKPSRDICQRGTSLTIQCQVDSQVTMMFWYRQQPGQSLTLIATANQGSEATYESGFVIDKFPISRPNLTFSTLTVSNMSPEDSSIYLCSASESTTANEKLFFGSGTQLSVL.

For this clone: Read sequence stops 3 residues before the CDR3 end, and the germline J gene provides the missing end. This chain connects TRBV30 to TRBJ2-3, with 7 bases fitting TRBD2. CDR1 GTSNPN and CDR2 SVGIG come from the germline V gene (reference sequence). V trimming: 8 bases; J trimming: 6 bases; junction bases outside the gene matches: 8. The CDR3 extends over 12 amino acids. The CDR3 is CAATSPADTQYF. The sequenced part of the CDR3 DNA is TGTGCCGCGACTAGCCCCGCTGATACG.

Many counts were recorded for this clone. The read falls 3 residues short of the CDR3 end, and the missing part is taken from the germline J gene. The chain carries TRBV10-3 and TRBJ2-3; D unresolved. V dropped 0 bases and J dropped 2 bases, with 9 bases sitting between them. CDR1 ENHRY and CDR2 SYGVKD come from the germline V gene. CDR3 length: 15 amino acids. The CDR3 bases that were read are TGTGCCATCAGTGAGTCGAGAACAGACACAGATACG. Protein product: CAISESRTDTDT. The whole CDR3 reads CAISESRTDTDTQYF.

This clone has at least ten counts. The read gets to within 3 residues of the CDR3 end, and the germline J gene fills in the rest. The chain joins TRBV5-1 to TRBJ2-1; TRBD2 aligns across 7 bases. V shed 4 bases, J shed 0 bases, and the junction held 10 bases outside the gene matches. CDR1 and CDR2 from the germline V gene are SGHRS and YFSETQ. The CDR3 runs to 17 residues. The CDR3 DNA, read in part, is TGCGCCAGCAGCAATGATCCAGCGGGGCGCTCCTACAATGAG. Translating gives CASSNDPAGRSYNE. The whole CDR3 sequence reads CASSNDPAGRSYNEQFF.